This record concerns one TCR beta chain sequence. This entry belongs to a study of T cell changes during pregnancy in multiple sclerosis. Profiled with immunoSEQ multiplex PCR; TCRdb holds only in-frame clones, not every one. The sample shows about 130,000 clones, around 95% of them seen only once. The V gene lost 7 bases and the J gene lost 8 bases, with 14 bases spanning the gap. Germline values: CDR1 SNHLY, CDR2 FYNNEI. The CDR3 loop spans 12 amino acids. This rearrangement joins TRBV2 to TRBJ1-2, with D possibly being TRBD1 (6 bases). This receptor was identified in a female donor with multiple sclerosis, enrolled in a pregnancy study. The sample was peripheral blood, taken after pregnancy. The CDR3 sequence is CASTWTASGYTF. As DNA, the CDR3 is TGTGCCAGCACCTGGACAGCGAGCGGCTACACCTTC.